A single sample is the source of the 13 T cell receptor beta chains below, sequenced in a study of T cells after yellow fever vaccination. TCRdb used MiXCR to reprocess the 5' RACE reads, holding one entry per CDR3 protein. This repertoire shows nearly 550,000 distinct CDR3 sequences, roughly a fifth found once; its top ten account for around an eighth. Specimen: PBMCs, collected 15 days after the yellow fever booster vaccination. The origin of the receptors is a young man who received the YFV17D yellow fever vaccine.

This clonotype was detected a few times. The rearrangement uses TRBV7-2 and TRBJ2-5; maybe TRBD1 (5 bases). Germline CDR1 SGHTA, CDR2 FQGNSA. The CDR3 runs to 14 residues. Deletions cut 8 bases from V and 6 bases from J, with 19 bases between. CDR3 coding DNA: TGTGCCAGCTCAAAGGTCCAGGGTAGACAGACCCAGTACTTC. Translating gives CASSKVQGRQTQYF.

This clonotype has more than one count but fewer than ten. V and J are TRBV10-3 and TRBJ2-5, with D perhaps assigned TRBD1 or TRBD2 (5 bases each). Germline CDR1 reads ENHRY; CDR2 reads SYGVKD. V lost 0 bases to trimming and J lost 5 bases, with 19 bases between them. This CDR3 contains 17 residues. The CDR3 DNA reads as TGTGCCATCAGTGAGTCACTCCCGGGGCATGGGTCTGAGACCCAGTACTTC. Amino acid sequence: CAISESLPGHGSETQYF.

This chain links TRBV12-3 or TRBV12-4 with TRBJ2-1; D call uncertain. CDR3 length: 13 amino acids. The ends were cut back, 5 bases at V and 7 bases at J, with 12 bases in the middle. The CDR3 sequence is CASSHSTGNEQFF. The CDR3 DNA reads TGTGCCAGCAGTCACTCCACCGGGAATGAGCAGTTCTTC.

The chain carries TRBV5-1 and TRBJ2-3; TRBD2 aligns across 9 bases. Germline CDR1 is SGHRS and CDR2 is YFSETQ. The CDR3 consists of 15 residues. The junction had 2 bases not matched to a gene; V was cut back by 3 bases and J by 0 bases. CDR3: CASSYTSGSTDTQYF. CDR3 nucleotides: TGCGCCAGCAGCTATACTAGCGGGAGCACAGATACGCAGTATTTT.

CDR3 nucleotide sequence: TGCAGCGTTGAAGATGCCGGACTAGCGGGAACGCAGTATTTT. This codes for CSVEDAGLAGTQYF. The chain links TRBV29-1 to TRBJ2-3; 12 bases align to TRBD2. Losses at the gene ends were 0 bases for V and 9 bases for J; bases not matched to a gene: 4. Looked up from germline, CDR1 is SQVTM and CDR2 is ANQGSEA. This CDR3 is 14 amino acids long.

This clonotype was detected a few times. The chain combines TRBV7-2 with TRBJ2-7; 8 nucleotides match TRBD2. This CDR3 has 16 residues. Germline CDR1 reads SGHTA; CDR2 reads FQGNSA. V shed 2 bases and J 4 bases; nucleotides not matched to a gene: 10. CDR3 protein: CASSLNPAGAGYEQYF. The CDR3 DNA sequence: TGTGCCAGCAGCTTAAACCCAGCGGGAGCAGGATACGAGCAGTACTTC.

This chain joins TRBV6-1 and TRBJ2-7, with TRBD1 identical over 9 bases. The CDR3 contains 15 residues. The germline gives CDR1 MNHNS, CDR2 SASEGT. Unmatched junction bases numbered 4, after V lost 4 bases and J lost 0 bases. The CDR3, as DNA: TGTGCCAGCAGTGTGACAGGGGGGTTCTCCTACGAGCAGTACTTC. This translates into CASSVTGGFSYEQYF.

This clonotype was observed a handful of times. An end of the junction differs from the germline gene, which may be a read error. This sequence joins TRBV27 and TRBJ2-7; a possible D gene is TRBD2 (5 bases). This CDR3 has 11 amino acids. Germline V CDR1 and CDR2: MNHEY, SMNVEV (reference sequence). CDR3: CTSSRAAEQYF. CDR3 nucleotide sequence: TGCACCAGCAGTAGAGCGGCCGAGCAGTACTTC.

J is TRBJ2-5 and V is TRBV5-4, with 15 bases fitting TRBD2. CDR3 length equals 17 residues. Germline CDR1 and CDR2: SGHNT and YYREEE (reference sequence). Trimming took 4 bases from V and 5 from J; bases not matched to a gene: 9. The CDR3 region is CASSPGLAGGQLETQYF. The CDR3 coding sequence is TGTGCCAGCAGCCCTGGACTAGCGGGAGGGCAGCTGGAGACCCAGTACTTC.

The chain carries TRBV27 and TRBJ2-3; TRBD1 might be the D (5 bases). Germline V CDR1 and CDR2: MNHEY, SMNVEV (reference sequence). V lost 2 bases and J 4 bases, leaving 7 bases between the germline ends. The CDR3 has 13 residues. Here the CDR3 DNA reads TGTGCCAGCAGTTTAGTGGGGCCAGATACGCAGTATTTT. This sequence encodes CASSLVGPDTQYF.

V and J are TRBV2 and TRBJ1-5; D is unresolved. Germline V gene data show CDR1 as SNHLY and CDR2 as FYNNEI. V dropped 4 bases and J dropped 2 bases, with 12 bases sitting between them. The CDR3 sequence is 15 residues long. CDR3 sequence (DNA): TGTGCCAGCAGTGCACGGGGTCGGGGCAATCAGCCCCAGCATTTT. Translating gives CASSARGRGNQPQHF.

This clonotype was counted between two and nine times. The rearrangement uses TRBV27 and TRBJ1-1, with unresolved D. Germline CDR1 reads MNHEY; CDR2 reads SMNVEV (reference sequence). This CDR3 is built from 15 residues. The V gene lost 2 bases and the J gene lost 1 base, with 11 bases spanning the gap. The CDR3: CASSLAPPGNTEAFF. DNA for the CDR3: TGTGCCAGCAGTTTAGCTCCTCCGGGGAACACTGAAGCTTTCTTT.

The rearrangement joins TRBV20-1 to TRBJ2-3; tentatively, D is TRBD1 (5 bases). CDR1 and CDR2 (germline): DFQATT, SNEGSKA (reference sequence). The CDR3 loop spans 13 amino acids. Trimming pared 7 bases from V and 5 bases from J, leaving 16 bases between. The chain's CDR3 is CSGRGRGLDTQYF. The CDR3 coding sequence is TGCAGTGGCCGTGGTAGGGGATTAGATACGCAGTATTTT.